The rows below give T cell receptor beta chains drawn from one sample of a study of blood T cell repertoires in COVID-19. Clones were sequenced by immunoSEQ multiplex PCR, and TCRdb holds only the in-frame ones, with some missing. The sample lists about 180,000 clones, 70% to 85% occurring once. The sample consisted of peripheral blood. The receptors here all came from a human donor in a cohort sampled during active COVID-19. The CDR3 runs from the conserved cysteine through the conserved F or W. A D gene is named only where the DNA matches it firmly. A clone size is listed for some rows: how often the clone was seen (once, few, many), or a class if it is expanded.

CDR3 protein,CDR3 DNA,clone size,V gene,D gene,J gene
CASSKGQGENEQYF,TGTGCCAGCAGTAAGGGACAGGGCGAGAACGAGCAGTACTTC,NA,TRBV6-6,TRBD1,TRBJ2-7
CASSSYPSSGSFTDTQYF,TGCGCCAGCAGCTCCTACCCGTCTAGCGGATCTTTCACAGATACGCAGTATTTT,NA,TRBV5-1,TRBD2,TRBJ2-3
CASSSYRDKNYNEQFF,TGTGCCAGCAGCTCCTACCGGGACAAGAACTACAATGAGCAGTTCTTC,NA,TRBV9,NA,TRBJ2-1
CASSAREESYEQYF,TGTGCCAGCAGCGCACGAGAAGAGTCCTACGAGCAGTACTTC,once,TRBV13,NA,TRBJ2-7
CASSPRQASYNEQFF,TGTGCCAGCAGCCCTCGACAGGCTTCCTACAATGAGCAGTTCTTC,NA,TRBV9,NA,TRBJ2-1
CASSLTGGQGEAGELFF,TGTGCCAGCAGCTTAACGGGGGGACAGGGTGAGGCCGGGGAGCTGTTTTTT,NA,TRBV7-3,TRBD1,TRBJ2-2
CASNPDREISYEQYF,TGTGCCAGCAACCCGGACAGGGAAATCTCCTACGAGCAGTACTTC,NA,TRBV2,TRBD1,TRBJ2-7
CASSSHGGNYGYTF,TGTGCCAGCAGCTCCCACGGAGGGAACTATGGCTACACCTTC,NA,TRBV7-2,NA,TRBJ1-2
CASSQDGTDYNEQFF,TGCGCCAGCAGCCAAGATGGCACCGATTACAATGAGCAGTTCTTC,NA,TRBV4-1,NA,TRBJ2-1
CASSRGGAGPYNEQFF,TGTGCCAGCAGCCGGGGAGGAGCGGGGCCCTACAATGAGCAGTTCTTC,NA,TRBV27,TRBD2,TRBJ2-1
CAANEGLSSGNTIYF,TGTGCCGCCAACGAGGGCCTTAGCTCTGGAAACACCATATATTTT,NA,TRBV19,NA,TRBJ1-3
CASSQGTVGQPQHF,TGCGCCAGCAGCCAAGGGACAGTAGGTCAGCCCCAGCATTTT,NA,TRBV4-1,NA,TRBJ1-5
CASSLGTAEFYGYTF,TGTGCCAGCAGCTTAGGGACAGCCGAATTCTATGGCTACACCTTC,NA,TRBV7-2,NA,TRBJ1-2
CASSAPRGGYNEQFF,TGTGCCAGCAGCGCACCCCGCGGGGGCTACAATGAGCAGTTCTTC,NA,TRBV9,TRBD2,TRBJ2-1
CASRVPVEVF,TGTGCCAGCAGGGTACCAGTTGAAGTTTTT,few,TRBV5-8,NA,TRBJ1-4
CASSPQGPARGEQFF,TGTGCCAGTAGTCCCCAAGGTCCGGCTCGGGGTGAGCAGTTCTTC,NA,TRBV19,NA,TRBJ2-1
CASSEGSAGYTF,TGCGCCAGCAGCGAGGGATCTGCTGGCTACACCTTC,NA,TRBV5-1,NA,TRBJ1-2
CSARDIDEQYF,TGCAGTGCTAGAGATATAGACGAGCAGTACTTC,NA,TRBV20-1,NA,TRBJ2-7
CASNLAEQETQYF,TGTGCCAGCAACCTAGCGGAGCAAGAGACCCAGTACTTC,NA,TRBV6-6,TRBD2,TRBJ2-5
CASSEGWGTQFF,TGTGCCAGCAGTGAAGGGTGGGGGACACAGTTCTTC,NA,TRBV6-1,NA,TRBJ2-1
CASREGQGVQPQHF,TGTGCCAGCAGAGAAGGACAGGGGGTTCAGCCCCAGCATTTT,NA,TRBV2,TRBD1,TRBJ1-5
CASSSSGGINEQFF,TGTGCCAGCAGCTCCAGCGGGGGGATCAATGAGCAGTTCTTC,NA,TRBV5-5,TRBD2,TRBJ2-1
CASSPGQGGTYEQYF,TGTGCCAGCAGCCCGGGACAGGGTGGGACCTACGAGCAGTACTTC,once,TRBV3-1/TRBV3-2,TRBD1,TRBJ2-7
CASSPTVAGGNNEQFF,TGTGCCAGCAGCCCCACCGTAGCGGGGGGGAACAATGAGCAGTTCTTC,NA,TRBV7-3,TRBD2,TRBJ2-1
CATSRERGNQETQYF,TGTGCCACCAGCAGAGAAAGAGGCAATCAAGAGACCCAGTACTTC,NA,TRBV15,NA,TRBJ2-5
CAISGGEGVDNEQFF,TGTGCCATCAGTGGAGGAGAGGGGGTCGACAATGAGCAGTTCTTC,NA,TRBV10-3,NA,TRBJ2-1
CASSVGRNTEAFF,TGTGCCAGCAGCGTAGGGAGGAACACTGAAGCTTTCTTT,NA,TRBV9,NA,TRBJ1-1
CASSFESYNEQFF,TGTGCCAGCAGTTTTGAGTCCTACAATGAGCAGTTCTTC,NA,TRBV12-3/TRBV12-4,NA,TRBJ2-1
CASSSGLAGEQYF,TGTGCCAGCAGCTCCGGACTAGCCGGGGAGCAGTACTTC,few,TRBV13,TRBD2,TRBJ2-7
CASSGGAGAGTDTQYF,TGTGCCAGCAGCGGCGGGGCGGGGGCAGGCACAGATACGCAGTATTTT,NA,TRBV7-9,NA,TRBJ2-3
CASSQVIMTGRDGYTF,TGCGCCAGCAGCCAAGTGATAATGACAGGACGGGATGGCTACACCTTC,NA,TRBV4-1,NA,TRBJ1-2
CASSKTRGLDEQYF,TGTGCCAGCAGCAAAACCAGGGGTTTGGACGAGCAGTACTTC,NA,TRBV3-1/TRBV3-2,NA,TRBJ2-7
CASSSGERNTEAFF,TGTGCCAGCAGCTCAGGGGAAAGGAACACTGAAGCTTTCTTT,NA,TRBV7-9,NA,TRBJ1-1
CASSLALTDYEQYF,TGTGCCAGCAGCTTAGCGTTAACAGACTACGAGCAGTACTTC,once,TRBV7-9,NA,TRBJ2-7
CASSLVGTDTQYF,TGTGCCAGCAGCTTGGTCGGCACAGATACGCAGTATTTT,NA,TRBV5-8,NA,TRBJ2-3
CASSQGDSSEAFF,TGCGCCAGCAGCCAAGGGGACAGCTCTGAAGCTTTCTTT,few,TRBV4-1,TRBD1,TRBJ1-1
CSGLGGGERNEQFF,TGCAGCGGCCTGGGAGGGGGGGAACGGAATGAGCAGTTCTTC,NA,TRBV29-1,NA,TRBJ2-1
CASSFRTGVHYEQYF,TGTGCCAGCAGTTTTAGGACAGGGGTTCACTACGAGCAGTACTTC,NA,TRBV28,TRBD1,TRBJ2-7
CASSYLTDQATEAFF,TGTGCCAGCAGTTATCTGACAGACCAGGCCACTGAAGCTTTCTTT,NA,TRBV6-5,NA,TRBJ1-1
CASRADRAGNQPQHF,TGTGCCAGTAGGGCGGACAGGGCCGGCAATCAGCCCCAGCATTTT,once,TRBV19,TRBD1,TRBJ1-5
CASSVGPNTEAFF,TGTGCCAGCAGCGTCGGTCCGAACACTGAAGCTTTCTTT,once,TRBV9,NA,TRBJ1-1